This T cell receptor beta chain appears in the sequencing data of a study of human T cells and chemical hapten exposure. Across the whole study: Diphenylcyclopropenone was applied weekly to patients' scalps across the roughly 23-week study.

In this sample, this clonotype turned up a few times. Its antigen is not known. Findings of the study overall: Expanded TCRs formed significantly more large CDR3 similarity clusters than controls.

The library attached unique molecular identifiers to individual cDNA molecules. A single record per CDR3 protein comes from TCRdb applying MiXCR to the RACE reads. The sample includes 350,000 to 400,000 distinct CDR3 sequences, 6% to 7% of them seen just once. Time point indicated: patch test 2, 6 weeks after DPC sensitization. Treatment specified: therapeutic diphenylcyclopropenone sensitization with weekly scalp DPC. This TCR came from a young woman with alopecia areata. Some clones in this sample may be carry-over from other donors' samples. Sequencing was performed on whole blood, taken in connection with sensitization to the hapten diphenylcyclopropenone (DPC).

CDR3 in DNA: TGTGCCAGCAGTGAAGGGTGGAGCTCCTACAATGAGCAGTTCTTC. This encodes CASSEGWSSYNEQFF. The chain couples TRBV6-1 to TRBJ2-1; D uncertain. V gave up 1 base and J gave up 0 bases, with 7 bases separating them. Germline loops: CDR1 MNHNS, CDR2 SASEGT. CDR3 length equals 15 residues.